This T cell receptor (beta chain) was identified during a study of CD8 T cells in Susac syndrome. After extraction with the RNeasy kit, 0.5 to 1 ug of the RNA was reverse transcribed using random hexamers. An immunoSEQ multiplex PCR amplified TCR beta CDR3 over 54 Vbeta and 13 Jbeta. Via MiXCR, TCRdb re-called the immunoSEQ multiplex PCR reads, giving one row per CDR3 protein. This table holds roughly 89,000 distinct CDR3 sequences, roughly 96% found once. V lost 8 bases, J lost 9 bases, and 22 bases lay in between. Germline assignment: CDR1 DFQATT and CDR2 SNEGSKA (reference sequence). The CDR3 consists of 13 residues.

V and J are TRBV20-1 and TRBJ1-2; D possibly corresponds to TRBD1 (6 bases). This clonotype originated in a human donor with Susac syndrome. Sequenced input: CD8+ T cells from PBMCs. The chain's CDR3 is CSPGQGDTGSYTF. The CDR3 DNA follows: TGCAGTCCAGGGCAGGGAGACACAGGGAGCTACACCTTC.